The 14 T cell receptor beta chains reported below all come from one sample, sequenced in a study of graft-versus-host responses after intestinal transplantation. Assay used: immunoSEQ multiplex PCR; TCRdb lists only in-frame clones, some missing. The table includes about 90,000 clones, roughly 80% detected once. These TCRs are of unknown antigen specificity. The specimen was unstimulated CD8+ T cells sorted from spleen or lymph node cells, collected before intestinal transplant. All receptors come from a human donor who received an intestinal transplant.

This chain uses TRBV27 with TRBJ2-5; D is unresolved. Per the germline V gene, CDR1 is MNHEY and CDR2 is SMNVEV (reference sequence). The CDR3 is 13 residues long. V was clipped by 8 bases and J by 11 bases, with 21 bases between them. CDR3 protein: CASGNSPLGEQYF. DNA for the CDR3: TGTGCCAGCGGAAACAGCCCCCTAGGTGAGCAGTACTTC.

The CDR3 bases are TGCGCCAGCAGCTTGGGGGACAGGGGGCCTTCTAATGGCTACACCTTC. This translates into CASSLGDRGPSNGYTF. The gene calls are TRBV5-1 and TRBJ1-2, with TRBD1 matching over 12 bases. The CDR3 covers 16 residues. After removal of 0 bases from V and 6 bases from J, the junction contained 6 bases not matched to a gene. Germline V CDR1 and CDR2: SGHRS, YFSETQ.

The chain is built from TRBV6-5 and TRBJ1-1; TRBD1 agrees at 7 bases. V trimming: 6 bases; J trimming: 1 base; junction bases outside the gene matches: 2. CDR1 and CDR2 (germline): MNHEY, SVGAGI. The CDR3 totals 13 residues. The CDR3 region is CASSQGGNTEAFF. Here the CDR3 DNA reads TGTGCCAGCAGCCAGGGGGGGAACACTGAAGCTTTCTTT.

The genes are TRBV7-9 and TRBJ2-3; 10 positions match TRBD1. The V and J ends lost 5 bases and 2 bases, in that order; junction bases with no gene match: 10. Germline CDR1 and CDR2: SEHNR and FQNEAQ (reference sequence). The CDR3 loop spans 17 amino acids. CDR3 nucleotide sequence: TGTGCCAGCAGCCCACCGGGACAGGGGCTTTACACAGATACGCAGTATTTT. Protein product: CASSPPGQGLYTDTQYF.

The chain is built from TRBV11-2 and TRBJ1-3; D perhaps matches TRBD1 (5 bases). Germline V gene sequence: CDR1 SGHAT, CDR2 FQNNGV. Trimming shortened V by 0 bases and J by 0 bases, and 12 bases separated the two germline ends. CDR3 length: 17 residues. The CDR3 protein is CASSLEPGVSSGNTIYF. CDR3 nucleotides: TGTGCCAGCAGCTTAGAGCCGGGGGTATCCTCTGGAAACACCATATATTTT.

This clone appeared a single time. The chain uses TRBV6-6 and TRBJ2-1; 7 positions match TRBD1. Germline V gene sequence: CDR1 MNHNY, CDR2 SVGAGI (reference sequence). The CDR3 contains 15 residues. The ends lost 6 bases at V and 0 bases at J; junction bases unmatched: 5. CDR3 protein: CASRLRDSSYNEQFF. Written as DNA, the CDR3 is TGTGCCAGCAGGCTCCGGGACAGCTCCTACAATGAGCAGTTCTTC.

V usage is TRBV10-3 and J usage is TRBJ1-2; D is unclear. The CDR3 spans 11 residues. With 10 bases removed from V and 3 bases from J, the gap between germline ends came to 9 bases. Germline CDR1 ENHRY, CDR2 SYGVKD. The CDR3 is CASVGYYGYTF. The CDR3 region has the DNA TGTGCCAGCGTGGGGTACTATGGCTACACCTTC.

This clone has a single count. The chain uses TRBV15 and TRBJ1-1; 8 nucleotides match TRBD1. The V and J ends lost 4 bases and 8 bases, in that order; junction bases with no gene match: 12. The CDR3 length is 15 residues. Germline CDR1 and CDR2: LNHNV and YYDKDF (reference sequence). CDR3 sequence: CATSTPVGRGLEAFF. The CDR3 DNA is TGTGCCACCAGCACCCCGGTCGGCAGGGGGCTAGAAGCTTTCTTT.

The chain couples TRBV5-4 to TRBJ2-5; D uncertain. The CDR3 is 12 amino acids. V lost 0 bases to trimming and J lost 5 bases, with 5 bases between them. Germline-derived CDR1 and CDR2 are SGHNT and YYREEE (reference sequence). The CDR3 bases are TGTGCCAGCAGCTTGGAATCCGAGACCCAGTACTTC. Its protein product is CASSLESETQYF.

This chain connects TRBV11-2 to TRBJ2-2; 10 bases are a match to TRBD2. Germline trimming cut 1 base from V and 4 bases from J; bases unmatched to any gene: 3. The germline CDR1 and CDR2 sequences are SGHAT and FQNNGV. CDR3 length equals 16 residues. This CDR3 reads CASSLGLAGFTGELFF. CDR3 DNA: TGTGCCAGCAGCTTAGGACTAGCGGGCTTCACCGGGGAGCTGTTTTTT.

This sequence joins TRBV29-1 and TRBJ2-6; D is undetermined. The CDR3 runs 14 residues. Trimming removed 0 bases from V and 0 bases from J, with 3 bases in between. Germline loops: CDR1 SQVTM, CDR2 ANQGSEA. CDR3 nucleotide sequence: TGCAGCGTTGAAGACAGCTCTGGGGCCAACGTCCTGACTTTC. This sequence encodes CSVEDSSGANVLTF.

In DNA form, the CDR3 reads TGTGCCAGCAGTGACTTCCCCACGGCGCGGGGTTATGTCTATAAGAATGAAAAACTGTTTTTT. Translated, it gives CASSDFPTARGYVYKNEKLFF. This rearrangement joins TRBV2 to TRBJ1-4; D gene unclear. Trimming shortened V by 3 bases and J by 5 bases, and 31 bases separated the two germline ends. CDR1 is SNHLY and CDR2 is FYNNEI in the germline V gene. The CDR3 consists of 21 residues.

V and J are TRBV15 and TRBJ2-2; unclear D gene. The CDR3 spans 17 residues. Germline V CDR1 and CDR2: LNHNV, YYDKDF (reference sequence). Between the trimmed V and J ends, which lost 4 bases and 0 bases, there was a span of 15 bases. CDR3 region: CATSTVHGRANTGELFF. The CDR3 DNA sequence: TGTGCCACCAGCACGGTTCACGGGCGAGCGAACACCGGGGAGCTGTTTTTT.

The chain has TRBV15 and TRBJ2-7, with no clear D. V was shortened by 0 bases and J by 2 bases, with 11 bases between the two germline ends. Germline V gene data show CDR1 as LNHNV and CDR2 as YYDKDF (reference sequence). This CDR3 is built from 15 residues. The CDR3 DNA is TGTGCCACCAGCAGAGAGCAGAACAGTCCCTACGAGCAGTACTTC. This encodes CATSREQNSPYEQYF.